One and the same sample provided the 9 T cell receptor beta chains below, sequenced in a study of OX40 agonist ivuxolimab in advanced cancers. The method was immunoSEQ multiplex PCR; TCRdb's version includes in-frame clones alone and lacks a portion of them. Seen here are 15,000 to 20,000 clones, roughly 72% observed once, and the top ten hold 24%. This material consisted of CD4+ or CD8+ T cells sorted from blood, taken in a trial of the OX40 agonist ivuxolimab. The receptors were sampled from an adult with an advanced solid tumor such as melanoma, head and neck, liver or kidney cancer.

V is TRBV7-6 and J is TRBJ2-3, with TRBD2 matching 7 bases. The CDR3 covers 16 residues. In germline, CDR1 is SGHVS, CDR2 FNYEAQ. Unmatched junction bases numbered 9, after V lost 4 bases and J lost 2 bases. This chain's CDR3 is CASSSSWGGNTDTQYF. CDR3 sequence (DNA): TGTGCCAGCAGCTCCTCGTGGGGGGGGAACACAGATACGCAGTATTTT.

This sequence joins TRBV2 and TRBJ2-1; 10 positions match TRBD2. V shed 4 bases, J shed 8 bases, and the junction held 5 bases outside the gene matches. Germline CDR1 SNHLY, CDR2 FYNNEI. This CDR3 is 14 amino acids long. CDR3 sequence: CASSGSGGWDEQFF. The CDR3 DNA reads TGTGCCAGCAGTGGTAGCGGGGGGTGGGATGAGCAGTTCTTC.

Comment on this clone: This may come from a read error, since a much larger clone is one base off. This chain uses TRBV11-2 with TRBJ2-7, with no clear D. The V and J ends lost 3 bases and 3 bases respectively, with 3 bases between them. This CDR3 comprises 11 residues. The germline CDR1 and CDR2 sequences are SGHAT and FQNNGV. The CDR3 spells CASSFHYEQYF. CDR3 in DNA: TGTGCCAGCAGCTTCCACTACGAGCAGTACTTC.

V usage is TRBV13 and J usage is TRBJ2-5; D is uncertain. The CDR3 spans 15 residues. The V end was cut by 5 bases, the J end by 2 bases, with 15 bases between. From germline, CDR1 is PRHDT and CDR2 FYEKMQ (reference sequence). The CDR3 sequence: CASSPGGLNQETQYF. The DNA for the CDR3 is TGTGCCAGCAGCCCTGGCGGCCTTAATCAAGAGACCCAGTACTTC.

The V gene is TRBV9, the J gene TRBJ2-5; maybe TRBD1 (5 bases). Trimming removed 3 bases from V and 2 bases from J, with 11 bases in between. The CDR3 spans 14 residues. The germline CDR1 and CDR2 sequences are SGDLS and YYNGEE. The chain's CDR3 is CASSGGRPQETQYF. For the CDR3, the DNA is TGTGCCAGCAGCGGGGGCCGACCACAAGAGACCCAGTACTTC.

V is TRBV6-6 and J is TRBJ2-3; the match to TRBD2 covers 7 bases. J was trimmed by 7 bases and V by 7 bases; bases with no gene match: 8. Germline assignment: CDR1 MNHNY and CDR2 SVGAGI (reference sequence). This CDR3 is built from 13 residues. CDR3 region: CASTLWGGNTQYF. The DNA of the CDR3 is TGTGCCAGCACCCTATGGGGGGGAAATACGCAGTATTTT.

The rearrangement links TRBV5-6 to TRBJ2-1; tentatively, D is TRBD2 (6 bases). The V end lost 0 bases, the J end lost 9 bases, and 7 bases lay between the germline ends. This CDR3 has 12 residues. Germline V gives CDR1 SGHDT, CDR2 YYEEEE. CDR3 sequence (DNA): TGTGCCAGCAGCTTGGCGACTAGTGAGCAGTTCTTC. Amino acids: CASSLATSEQFF.

V usage is TRBV7-2 and J usage is TRBJ2-7; D gene uncertain. Trimming stripped 2 bases from V and 6 bases from J, with 8 bases between. CDR1 is SGHTA and CDR2 is FQGNSA in the germline V gene. The CDR3 covers 12 residues. CDR3 in DNA: TGTGCCAGCAGCTTATCGTCCGTCGAGCAGTACTTC. It encodes CASSLSSVEQYF.

The V and J genes are TRBV28 and TRBJ1-5, with D uncertain. Germline CDR1 and CDR2: MDHEN and SYDVKM. V was trimmed by 2 bases and J by 3 bases, leaving 8 bases between them. CDR3 length: 14 residues. CDR3 sequence: CASSLQSLNQPQHF. DNA of the CDR3: TGTGCCAGCAGTTTACAGTCCCTCAATCAGCCCCAGCATTTT.